These 5 T cell receptor beta chains share one sample of origin, sequenced in a study of response to subunit inactivated influenza vaccine. From the RT-PCR reads, TCRdb called clonotypes with MiXCR, one entry per CDR3 protein. The table includes hundreds of thousands of distinct CDR3 sequences, roughly 27% detected once. Sequences were derived from CD4+ T cells sorted from PBMCs, sampled more than 4 days after vaccination. The receptor source for this set is a man aged 50-60 years who received an inactivated influenza vaccine.

This clonotype was seen many times. As DNA, the CDR3 is TGCAGTGCTAGAGATCTGAGGGGGCGAGGAGGGAGTACTGAAGCTTTCTTT. Translation gives CSARDLRGRGGSTEAFF. This rearrangement joins TRBV20-1 to TRBJ1-1, with 7 bases aligning to TRBD1. The V gene end was trimmed by 0 bases and the J gene end by 5 bases; junction bases not matched to a gene: 15. Looked up from germline, CDR1 is DFQATT and CDR2 is SNEGSKA (reference sequence). The CDR3 sequence is 17 residues long.

This chain connects TRBV10-3 to TRBJ2-7; 7 bases fit TRBD2. The CDR3 has 15 amino acids. V lost 6 bases to trimming and J lost 6 bases; unmatched junction nucleotides: 14. Germline V gene sequence: CDR1 ENHRY, CDR2 SYGVKD. The CDR3 DNA sequence: TGTGCCATCAGGGAGGATGGCGGGAGCTGGTGCGAGCAGTACTTC. Amino acid sequence: CAIREDGGSWCEQYF.

This clonotype was seen a handful of times. V usage is TRBV5-1 and J usage is TRBJ2-1, with 7 bases fitting TRBD1. The CDR3 runs 15 residues. Germline CDR1 reads SGHRS; CDR2 reads YFSETQ. With 2 bases clipped from V and 5 bases from J, the junction kept 7 bases outside the gene matches. CDR3 DNA: TGCGCCAGCAGCTTCCGACAGGGTACGGACAATGAGCAGTTCTTC. It yields the protein CASSFRQGTDNEQFF.

This clonotype was seen only once. The rearrangement uses TRBV30 and TRBJ2-3; D remains ambiguous. The CDR3 has 15 amino acids. The germline V gene encodes CDR1 GTSNPN and CDR2 SVGIG (reference sequence). V dropped 4 bases and J dropped 2 bases, with 16 bases sitting between them. The CDR3 bases are TGTGCCTGGATGTCCATTGGGCCACACACAGATACGCAGTATTTT. This translates into CAWMSIGPHTDTQYF.

V and J are TRBV6-1 and TRBJ2-4, with TRBD1 matching 8 bases. The germline CDR1 and CDR2 sequences are MNHNS and SASEGT. The J segment lost 9 bases and the V segment lost 8 bases, leaving 12 bases of the junction unmatched. The length of the CDR3 is 14 residues. CDR3 in DNA: TGTGCCAGCGGTCTTGGACAGGGAAAGGGCATTCAGTACTTC. It translates to CASGLGQGKGIQYF.